Listed here are 30 T cell receptor beta chains from one sample, sequenced in a study of T cell changes during pregnancy in multiple sclerosis (dated by TCRdb to the late 2010s). The method behind the library was the immunoSEQ multiplex PCR assay. Entries here come from immuneACCESS through TCRdb and include only in-frame sequences with V and J called. Some clones fail to appear in such tables; in the studies checked, an unresolved V gene covers under half of the shortfall, and the cause of the remainder is unknown. The sample yields tens of thousands of clones; about 94% were counted once. 1.7% of the sample is taken by the ten largest. The source was peripheral blood, collected in the third trimester of pregnancy. These receptor sequences come from a female donor with multiple sclerosis, enrolled in a pregnancy study.

Worth noting for this clone: Germline is not matched at one junction end, which may reflect a read error. The chain recombines TRBV10-3 with TRBJ2-7; no definite D call. Germline V gives CDR1 ENHRY, CDR2 SYGVKD. There are 14 residues in the CDR3. The CDR3 sequence: CASSYSLTNYEQYF. As DNA, the CDR3 is TGTGCCAGCAGTTACTCTCTTACCAACTACGAGCAGTACTTC.

The gene calls are TRBV20-1 and TRBJ2-5, with D hard to call. Per the germline V gene, CDR1 is DFQATT and CDR2 is SNEGSKA (reference sequence). This CDR3 is 10 amino acids long. Trimming pared 5 bases from V and 2 bases from J, leaving 3 bases between. The CDR3 loop is CSARQETQYF. CDR3 in DNA: TGCAGTGCTCGGCAAGAGACCCAGTACTTC.

V and J are TRBV30 and TRBJ2-1; tentative D call: TRBD2 (7 bases). The CDR3 is made up of 14 amino acids. Trimming shortened V by 1 base and J by 5 bases, and 12 bases separated the two germline ends. CDR1 GTSNPN and CDR2 SVGIG come from the germline V gene (reference sequence). The CDR3 spells CAWSGQGTNNEQFF. The CDR3 DNA reads TGTGCCTGGAGTGGGCAGGGGACTAACAATGAGCAGTTCTTC.

This clone has a single count. The J gene is TRBJ1-5, the V gene TRBV5-1; D might be TRBD1 (5 bases). The CDR3 loop spans 16 amino acids. Germline V gene lookup returns CDR1 SGHRS and CDR2 YFSETQ. V was trimmed by 0 bases and J by 2 bases, leaving 12 bases between them. The CDR3, as DNA: TGCGCCAGCAGCTTGGGGATCGGAGGGGGCAATCAGCCCCAGCATTTT. It yields the protein CASSLGIGGGNQPQHF.

CDR3 sequence: CASSFQGDYGYTF. The CDR3 DNA is TGCGCCAGCAGCTTCCAAGGGGACTATGGCTACACCTTC. The chain couples TRBV5-1 to TRBJ1-2; D might be TRBD1 (5 bases). The CDR3 runs 13 residues. The germline CDR1 and CDR2 sequences are SGHRS and YFSETQ. V gave up 2 bases and J gave up 3 bases, with 8 bases separating them. Filled out from reference TRBV5-1 and TRBJ1-2, the complete variable domain reads KAGVTQTPRYLIKTRGQQVTLSCSPISGHRSVSWYQQTPGQGLQFLFEYFSETQRNKGNFPGRFSGRQFSNSRSEMNVSTLELGDSALYLCASSFQGDYGYTFGSGTRLTVV.

The chain is built from TRBV28 and TRBJ2-3, with a tentative D call TRBD2 (5 bases). CDR3 size: 16 residues. In germline, CDR1 is MDHEN, CDR2 SYDVKM. V lost 5 bases and J 0 bases, leaving 15 bases between the germline ends. CDR3 coding DNA: TGTGCCAGCAGTCCTTGGACTGAAGTAAGCACAGATACGCAGTATTTT. Encoded protein: CASSPWTEVSTDTQYF.

J is TRBJ1-2 and V is TRBV6-5; maybe TRBD1 (5 bases). V dropped 5 bases and J dropped 5 bases, with 6 bases sitting between them. The CDR3 extends over 11 amino acids. Germline V gives CDR1 MNHEY, CDR2 SVGAGI. This chain's CDR3 is CASSTGYGYTF. The CDR3 DNA reads as TGTGCCAGCAGTACAGGTTATGGCTACACCTTC.

CDR3 amino acids: CASSFSLAGGHSYEQYF. The CDR3 DNA is TGTGCCAGCAGTTTCAGCCTAGCGGGAGGCCATTCCTACGAGCAGTACTTC. The rearrangement links TRBV28 to TRBJ2-7, with 11 nucleotides matching TRBD2. The CDR3 spans 17 residues. Germline trimming cut 3 bases from V and 1 base from J; bases unmatched to any gene: 8. CDR1 is MDHEN and CDR2 is SYDVKM in the germline V gene.

The chain employs TRBV1 and TRBJ2-1; the table gives TRBD2 as D, unverified against the DNA. TRBV1 is classified as a pseudogene. The CDR3 runs to 16 residues. CDR3: CTSSQVREGPYNEQFF. The DNA for the CDR3 is TGCACCAGCAGCCAAGTTCGGGAGGGCCCCTACAATGAGCAGTTCTTC.

J is TRBJ1-2 and V is TRBV7-9; 7 nucleotides line up with TRBD1. With 5 bases clipped from V and 5 bases from J, the junction kept 17 bases outside the gene matches. The V gene's germline CDR1 is SEHNR and CDR2 FQNEAQ (reference sequence). CDR3 length equals 17 residues. The CDR3 spells CASSLRQGKTRKYGYTF. CDR3 sequence (DNA): TGTGCCAGCAGCCTACGACAGGGAAAGACTCGGAAATATGGCTACACCTTC.

The V and J genes are TRBV2 and TRBJ1-5; D perhaps matches TRBD1 (6 bases). Germline V gene lookup returns CDR1 SNHLY and CDR2 FYNNEI. The CDR3 covers 13 residues. The V and J ends lost 6 bases and 4 bases respectively, with 10 bases between them. This CDR3 reads CASRVTGNQPQHF. The CDR3 coding sequence is TGTGCCAGCAGGGTAACAGGGAATCAGCCCCAGCATTTT.

The chain joins TRBV7-6 to TRBJ2-2; the match to TRBD1 covers 8 bases. The CDR3 loop spans 13 amino acids. V dropped 4 bases and J dropped 8; count of bases not matched to a gene: 3. CDR1 is SGHVS, CDR2 FNYEAQ, per germline. The CDR3 reads CASSSQGAGELFF. CDR3 sequence (DNA): TGTGCCAGCAGCTCCCAGGGGGCTGGGGAGCTGTTTTTT.

This clone has just a few counts. This rearrangement joins TRBV5-1 to TRBJ1-2, with D possibly matching TRBD1 (5 bases). The ends were cut back, 0 bases at V and 2 bases at J, with 5 bases in the middle. The CDR3 covers 13 residues. Germline CDR1 and CDR2: SGHRS and YFSETQ. CDR3 region: CASSLDRNYGYTF. DNA of the CDR3: TGCGCCAGCAGCTTGGACAGGAACTATGGCTACACCTTC.

The DNA for the CDR3 is TGTGCCAGCAGTTTAGAGGGACTAGCCTACGAGCAGTACTTC. It encodes CASSLEGLAYEQYF. The chain has TRBV28 and TRBJ2-7; 8 bases are shared with TRBD2. V shed 2 bases and J 2 bases; nucleotides not matched to a gene: 2. The CDR3 consists of 14 residues. Per the germline V gene, CDR1 is MDHEN and CDR2 is SYDVKM.

This clone was observed a handful of times. This chain connects TRBV5-1 to TRBJ1-5; TRBD1 aligns across 9 bases. With V trimmed by 4 bases and J by 5 bases, 4 bases remained unmatched. Germline assignment: CDR1 SGHRS and CDR2 YFSETQ. The CDR3 is 14 residues long. The CDR3 region is CASSVGQGDQPQHF. The DNA of the CDR3 is TGCGCCAGCAGCGTGGGACAGGGAGATCAGCCCCAGCATTTT.

This clone came up once. The J gene is TRBJ2-7, the V gene TRBV28; 7 nucleotides match TRBD1. The CDR3 contains 14 residues. Trimming cost V 3 bases and J 2 bases; bases outside gene matches: 4. CDR1 is MDHEN and CDR2 is SYDVKM in the germline V gene. For the CDR3, the DNA is TGTGCCAGCAGTTTCCAGGACAGGCCCTACGAGCAGTACTTC. It encodes CASSFQDRPYEQYF.

The gene calls are TRBV28 and TRBJ1-5, with 12 nucleotides matching TRBD1. The CDR3 extends over 16 amino acids. CDR1 is MDHEN and CDR2 is SYDVKM in the germline V gene. V shed 4 bases, J shed 8 bases, and the junction held 9 bases outside the gene matches. The CDR3 bases are TGTGCCAGCAGTTCGGCCTCGGGACAGGGGGCGAAGCCCCAGCATTTT. This codes for CASSSASGQGAKPQHF.

This clone was seen only a few times. Other DNA sequences in this sample translate to the same CDR3. The genes are TRBV7-3 and TRBJ2-3, with a possible D match to TRBD2 (6 bases). The CDR3 consists of 16 residues. The germline V gene has CDR1 SGHTA and CDR2 FQGTGA. V was cut by 1 base and J by 0 bases, with 11 bases left in between. The CDR3 reads CASSLNPGTSTDTQYF. The CDR3 nucleotides are TGTGCCAGCAGCTTAAATCCAGGGACTAGCACAGATACGCAGTATTTT.

The chain has TRBV28 and TRBJ1-1; D is perhaps TRBD1 (5 bases). V was cut by 3 bases and J by 1 base, with 6 bases left in between. Germline CDR1 reads MDHEN; CDR2 reads SYDVKM. This CDR3 comprises 13 residues. The CDR3 nucleotides are TGTGCCAGCAGTTTGACAGCGAACACTGAAGCTTTCTTT. Translated, it gives CASSLTANTEAFF.

The chain links TRBV6-1 to TRBJ2-3; D ambiguous. This CDR3 is built from 10 residues. With 7 bases removed from V and 6 bases from J, the gap between germline ends came to 5 bases. Germline loops: CDR1 MNHNS, CDR2 SASEGT. The CDR3 loop is CASKHDTQYF. The CDR3 DNA follows: TGTGCCAGCAAACACGATACGCAGTATTTT.

The V and J genes are TRBV4-2 and TRBJ2-3, with D maybe TRBD2 (5 bases). The CDR3 length is 14 residues. Per the germline V gene, CDR1 is LGHNA and CDR2 is YNFKEQ. Between the trimmed V and J ends, which lost 0 bases and 4 bases, there was a span of 8 bases. CDR3 protein: CASSQDGGSDTQYF. The CDR3 DNA reads TGTGCCAGCAGCCAAGATGGAGGTTCAGATACGCAGTATTTT.

The CDR3: CASSIWTSGSRAKNIQYF. CDR3 sequence (DNA): TGTGCCAGTAGTATTTGGACTAGCGGGAGTAGGGCCAAAAACATTCAGTACTTC. The J gene is TRBJ2-4, the V gene TRBV19; 13 bases line up with TRBD2. CDR3 length equals 18 residues. The V gene end was trimmed by 3 bases and the J gene end by 1 base; junction bases not matched to a gene: 6. Germline V lookup: CDR1 LNHDA, CDR2 SQIVND (reference sequence).

The chain's CDR3 is CASSLADPGRGQETQYF. The CDR3 bases are TGCGCCAGCAGCTTGGCCGATCCGGGGAGGGGACAAGAGACCCAGTACTTC. The chain recombines TRBV5-1 with TRBJ2-5, with 7 bases lining up with TRBD2. The germline CDR1 and CDR2 sequences are SGHRS and YFSETQ. This CDR3 has 17 residues. Trimming at V came to 0 bases and at J to 2 bases, leaving 10 bases not matched to a gene.

The J gene is TRBJ2-5, the V gene TRBV7-9; the D gene is possibly TRBD2 (5 bases). Germline V gene data show CDR1 as SEHNR and CDR2 as FQNEAQ (reference sequence). V was cut by 3 bases and J by 2 bases, with 16 bases left in between. There are 16 residues in the CDR3. DNA of the CDR3: TGTGCCAGCAGCTTCGGGTTGCCTACGGGGCAAGAGACCCAGTACTTC. It yields the protein CASSFGLPTGQETQYF.

The chain couples TRBV5-1 to TRBJ2-5, with TRBD1 identical over 10 bases. CDR1 SGHRS and CDR2 YFSETQ come from the germline V gene. The CDR3 covers 14 residues. J was trimmed by 6 bases and V by 4 bases; bases with no gene match: 6. The CDR3 DNA reads as TGCGCCAGCAGCAAGACAGGGGGCGAAAAGACCCAGTACTTC. It translates to CASSKTGGEKTQYF.

The CDR3 sequence is CASSLRDRGPHGYTF. CDR3 nucleotide sequence: TGTGCCAGCAGCCTCCGGGACAGGGGGCCCCATGGCTACACCTTC. This chain links TRBV7-2 with TRBJ1-2, with TRBD1 identical over 12 bases. CDR1 and CDR2 (germline): SGHTA, FQGNSA. Germline trimming cut 5 bases from V and 6 bases from J; bases unmatched to any gene: 7. The length of the CDR3 is 15 residues. The complete variable domain, with remaining parts taken from reference TRBV7-2 and TRBJ1-2, reads GAGVSQSPSNKVTEKGKDVELRCDPISGHTALYWYRQSLGQGLEFLIYFQGNSAPDKSGLPSDRFSAERTGGSVSTLTIQRTQQEDSAVYLCASSLRDRGPHGYTFGSGTRLTVV.

J is TRBJ2-1 and V is TRBV5-4; TRBD2 matches 11 bases. V dropped 2 bases and J dropped 5; count of bases not matched to a gene: 3. Germline V gene data show CDR1 as SGHNT and CDR2 as YYREEE (reference sequence). There are 15 residues in the CDR3. CDR3 sequence: CASSLGTSGNNEQFF. The CDR3 nucleotides are TGTGCCAGCAGCTTAGGGACTAGCGGCAACAATGAGCAGTTCTTC.

The gene calls are TRBV28 and TRBJ2-1, with 15 positions matching TRBD2. Germline V CDR1 and CDR2: MDHEN, SYDVKM. V gave up 6 bases and J gave up 8 bases; unmatched junction bases: 5. The CDR3 runs 15 residues. CDR3 nucleotides: TGTGCCAGCAGATCGGGACTAGCGGGAGGCTATGAGCAGTTCTTC. Encoded protein: CASRSGLAGGYEQFF.

Here the CDR3 reads CASSLVRDRGDYSNQPQHF. The CDR3 DNA sequence: TGTGCCAGCAGCTTAGTTCGGGACAGGGGGGATTATAGCAATCAGCCCCAGCATTTT. This chain uses TRBV7-2 with TRBJ1-5; 11 nucleotides agree with TRBD1. The V segment lost 1 base and the J segment 0 bases; nucleotides outside the gene matches: 8. The V gene's germline CDR1 is SGHTA and CDR2 FQGNSA. This CDR3 region has 19 residues.

As concerns this clone: At one of its ends the junction is not consistent with the germline gene, which may arise from a read error. The chain has TRBV4-1 and TRBJ2-3, with a tentative D call TRBD2 (6 bases). Germline V gives CDR1 MGHRA, CDR2 YSYEKL. CDR3 size: 15 residues. Written as DNA, the CDR3 is TGCGCCAGCAGTCAAGTGGGGACTAGCACAGATACGCAGTATTTT. It encodes CASSQVGTSTDTQYF.